The present entry profiles one TCR beta chain with its context. Profiled with immunoSEQ multiplex PCR; TCRdb holds only in-frame clones, not every one. The sample shows roughly 260,000 clones, approximately 91% of them seen only once. Trimming cost V 2 bases and J 7 bases; bases outside gene matches: 10. Germline values: CDR1 MNHEY, CDR2 SVGAGI. CDR3 length equals 16 residues. The sample comes from a study of blood T cell repertoires in COVID-19. Study-level information: From T cells, B-cell-depleted T cells, or PBMCs came the material, which was cDNA or gDNA.

Seattle researchers signed up patients amid active infection and tracked them longitudinally. The chain couples TRBV6-5 to TRBJ2-1; 8 nucleotides align to TRBD1. The sample comprised peripheral blood. The sequence came from a young adult with COVID-19, enrolled during active disease. Written as DNA, the CDR3 is TGTGCCAGCAGTTACAACTGGACAGGGAGTATGAATGAGCAGTTCTTC. It translates to CASSYNWTGSMNEQFF.